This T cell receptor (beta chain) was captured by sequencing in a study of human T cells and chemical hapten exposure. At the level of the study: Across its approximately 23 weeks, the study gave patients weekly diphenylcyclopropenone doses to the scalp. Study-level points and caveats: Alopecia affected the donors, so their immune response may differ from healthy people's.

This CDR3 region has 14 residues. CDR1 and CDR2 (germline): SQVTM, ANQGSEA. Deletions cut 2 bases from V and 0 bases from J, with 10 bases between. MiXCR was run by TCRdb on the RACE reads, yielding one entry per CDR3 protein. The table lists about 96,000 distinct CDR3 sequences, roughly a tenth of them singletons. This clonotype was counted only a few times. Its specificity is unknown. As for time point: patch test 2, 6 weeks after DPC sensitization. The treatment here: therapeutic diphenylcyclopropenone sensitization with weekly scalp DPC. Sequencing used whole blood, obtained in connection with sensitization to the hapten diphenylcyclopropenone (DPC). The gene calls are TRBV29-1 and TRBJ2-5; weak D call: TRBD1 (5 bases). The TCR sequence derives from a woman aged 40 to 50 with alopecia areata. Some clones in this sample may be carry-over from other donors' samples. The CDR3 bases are TGCAGCGTTGAAAAGGGGTCTAACCAAGAGACCCAGTACTTC. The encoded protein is CSVEKGSNQETQYF.